This T cell receptor beta chain is drawn from a study of identical twins' blood T cells. There are 12 residues in the CDR3. Germline V gene data show CDR1 as LNHDA and CDR2 as SQIVND (reference sequence). Deletions cut 2 bases from V and 6 bases from J, with 5 bases between. From the 5' RACE reads, TCRdb called clonotypes with MiXCR, one entry per CDR3 protein. Found here are 300,000 to 400,000 distinct CDR3 sequences, roughly 27% of them singletons; the top ten hold 6% to 7%. The origin of this receptor is a woman aged 18-49 years in good health. Sequencing used PBMCs. This chain joins TRBV19 and TRBJ1-5; D remains unclear. The CDR3 region has the DNA TGTGCCAGTAGTATATTTGGTCAGCCCCAGCATTTT. It codes for CASSIFGQPQHF.